This T cell receptor beta chain was retrieved from a study of blood T cell repertoires in COVID-19. At the level of the study: From T cells, B-cell-depleted T cells, or PBMCs came the material, which was cDNA or gDNA.

CDR1 is KGHSH and CDR2 is LQKENI in the germline V gene. V trimming: 6 bases; J trimming: 7 bases; junction bases outside the gene matches: 7. This CDR3 comprises 14 residues. Sequencing used immunoSEQ multiplex PCR; TCRdb keeps in-frame clones, though not all of them. This sample has fewer than 250,000 clones, with approximately 85% found just once. In this sample, this clone turned up once. This rearrangement joins TRBV18 to TRBJ2-1; 9 bases map to TRBD1. The clonotype comes from a man aged 40-49 years with acute or convalescent COVID-19. Sequenced material: peripheral blood. CDR3 sequence: CASSGQGQVNEQFF. CDR3 bases: TGTGCCAGCTCGGGACAGGGACAGGTAAATGAGCAGTTCTTC.